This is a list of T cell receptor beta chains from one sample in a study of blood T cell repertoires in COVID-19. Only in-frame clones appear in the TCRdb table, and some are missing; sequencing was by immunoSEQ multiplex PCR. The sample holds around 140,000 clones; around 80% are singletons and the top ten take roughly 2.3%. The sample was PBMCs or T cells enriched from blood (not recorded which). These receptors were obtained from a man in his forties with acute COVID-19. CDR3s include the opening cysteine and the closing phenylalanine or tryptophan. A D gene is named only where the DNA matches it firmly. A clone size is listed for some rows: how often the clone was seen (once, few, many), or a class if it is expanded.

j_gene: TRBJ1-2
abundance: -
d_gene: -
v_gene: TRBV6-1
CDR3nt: TGTGCCAGCAGTGAATCAGGGCAAGGCTACACCTTC
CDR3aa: CASSESGQGYTF

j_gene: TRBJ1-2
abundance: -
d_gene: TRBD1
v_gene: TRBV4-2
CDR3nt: TGTGCCAGCAGCCCGGGACAGGCTAACTATGGCTACACCTTC
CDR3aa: CASSPGQANYGYTF

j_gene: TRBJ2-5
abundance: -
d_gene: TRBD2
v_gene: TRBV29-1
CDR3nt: TGCAGCGCGGGACTAGCGGGGGGCGAGGAGACCCAGTACTTC
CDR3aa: CSAGLAGGEETQYF

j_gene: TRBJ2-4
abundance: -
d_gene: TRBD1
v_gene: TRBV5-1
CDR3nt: TGCGCCAGCAGCTTGACCGGGACAGGAACCAAAAACATTCAGTACTTC
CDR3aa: CASSLTGTGTKNIQYF

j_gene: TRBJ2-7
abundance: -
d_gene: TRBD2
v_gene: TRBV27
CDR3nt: TGTGCCAGCAGTGCAAGAAGCGGGGGCGCCTACGAGCAGTACTTC
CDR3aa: CASSARSGGAYEQYF

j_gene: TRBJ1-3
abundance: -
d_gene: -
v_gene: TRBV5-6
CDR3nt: TGTGCCAGCAGCTTGGCCGGGGCTGGAAACACCATATATTTT
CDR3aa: CASSLAGAGNTIYF

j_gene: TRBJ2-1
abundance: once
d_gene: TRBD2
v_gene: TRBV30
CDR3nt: TGTGCCTGGACCTTCTCGGGAGCGGGGGAATACAATGAGCAGTTCTTC
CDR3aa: CAWTFSGAGEYNEQFF

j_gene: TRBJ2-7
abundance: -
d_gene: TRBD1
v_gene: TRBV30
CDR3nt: TGTGCCTGGAGTCCCATGGGGACAGGGACCTTCGAGCAGTACTTC
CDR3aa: CAWSPMGTGTFEQYF

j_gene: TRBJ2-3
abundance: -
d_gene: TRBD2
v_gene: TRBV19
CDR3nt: TGTGCCAGTAGTATCAGCGGGAGACTCACAGATACGCAGTATTTT
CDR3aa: CASSISGRLTDTQYF

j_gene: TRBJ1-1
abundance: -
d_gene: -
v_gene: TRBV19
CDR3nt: TGTGCCAGTAGAGATGGGCTAAGGATTGAAGCTTTCTTT
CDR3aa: CASRDGLRIEAFF

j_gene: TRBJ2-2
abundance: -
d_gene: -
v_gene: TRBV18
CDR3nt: TGTGCCAGCTCACCACCGCAGGGGTCGGCCGGGGAGCTGTTTTTT
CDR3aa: CASSPPQGSAGELFF

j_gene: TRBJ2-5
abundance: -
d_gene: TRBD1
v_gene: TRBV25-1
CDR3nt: TGTGCCAGCAGTGACTGGGGACAGGGAAAAGAGACCCAGTACTTC
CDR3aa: CASSDWGQGKETQYF

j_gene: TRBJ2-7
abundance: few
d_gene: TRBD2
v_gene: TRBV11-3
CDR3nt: TGTGCCAGCGGGATCGGGGGGGCGACCAACGAGCAGTACTTC
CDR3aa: CASGIGGATNEQYF

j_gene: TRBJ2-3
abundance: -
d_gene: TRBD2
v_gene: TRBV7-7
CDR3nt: TGTGCTAGCAGCTTAGGTGCTAGCGGGCTCACAGATACGCAGTATTTT
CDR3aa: CASSLGASGLTDTQYF

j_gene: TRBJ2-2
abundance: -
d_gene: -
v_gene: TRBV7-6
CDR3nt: TGTGCCAGCAGCTTAGCGCCGGCAGGGAACACCGGGGAGCTGTTTTTT
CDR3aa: CASSLAPAGNTGELFF

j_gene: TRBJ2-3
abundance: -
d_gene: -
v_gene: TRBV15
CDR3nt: TGTGCCACCAGCAGAGACAGAGATACGCAGTATTTT
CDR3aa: CATSRDRDTQYF

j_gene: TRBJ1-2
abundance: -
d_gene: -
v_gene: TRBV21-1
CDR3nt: TGTGCCAGCTATACCGGGACAGGGGGCGACGGCTACACCTTC
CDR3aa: CASYTGTGGDGYTF

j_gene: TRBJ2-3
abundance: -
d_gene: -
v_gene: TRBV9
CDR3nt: TGTGCCAGCAGCGTTGGTAGCATCGTAGCAGATACGCAGTATTTT
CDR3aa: CASSVGSIVADTQYF

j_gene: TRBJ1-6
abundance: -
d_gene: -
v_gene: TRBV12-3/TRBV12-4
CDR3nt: TGTGCCAGCAGTTCAGGGCCGCCATTACACTTT
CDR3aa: CASSSGPPLHF

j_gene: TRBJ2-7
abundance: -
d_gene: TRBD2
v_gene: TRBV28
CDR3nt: TGTGCCGGGGGACGGGAGGACCCATACGAGCAGTACTTC
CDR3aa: CAGGREDPYEQYF

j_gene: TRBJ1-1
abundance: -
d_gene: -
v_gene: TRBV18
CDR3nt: TGTGCCAGCTCACCTATAAGTACAGGGTTGGACACTGAAGCTTTCTTT
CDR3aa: CASSPISTGLDTEAFF

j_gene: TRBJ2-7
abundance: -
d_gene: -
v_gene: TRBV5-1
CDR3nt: TGCGCCAGCAGCTCGGGCGGAGGGGGCGCGCGGGAGCAGTACTTC
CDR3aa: CASSSGGGGAREQYF

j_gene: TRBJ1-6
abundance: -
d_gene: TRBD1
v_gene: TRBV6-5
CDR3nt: TGTGCCAGCAGGGGACAGGGCCCGGCACCCCTCCACTTT
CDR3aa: CASRGQGPAPLHF

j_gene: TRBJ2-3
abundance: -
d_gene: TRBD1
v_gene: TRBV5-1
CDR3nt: TGCGCCAGCACCTCAGGGGGAGATACGCAGTATTTT
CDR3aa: CASTSGGDTQYF

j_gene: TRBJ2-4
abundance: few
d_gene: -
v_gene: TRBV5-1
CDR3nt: TGCGCCAGCAGCTTGGGTATTAGCAGAGACATTCAGTACTTC
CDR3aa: CASSLGISRDIQYF

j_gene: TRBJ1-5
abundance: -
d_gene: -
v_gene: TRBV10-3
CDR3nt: TGTGCCATCAGTGATGAAAAGGAGGCGGATCAGCCCCAGCATTTT
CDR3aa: CAISDEKEADQPQHF

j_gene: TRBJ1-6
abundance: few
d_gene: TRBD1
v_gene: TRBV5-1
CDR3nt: TGCGCCAGCAGCTTGGGAGGGACAGGGGTTCATACCCTCCACTTT
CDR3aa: CASSLGGTGVHTLHF

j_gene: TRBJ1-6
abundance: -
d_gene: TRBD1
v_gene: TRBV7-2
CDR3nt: TGTGCCAGCAGCCCGGGACAGGGCTACTATAATTCACCCCTCCACTTT
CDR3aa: CASSPGQGYYNSPLHF

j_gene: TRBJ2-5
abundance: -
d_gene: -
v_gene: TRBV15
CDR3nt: TGTGCCACCAGCAGAGATCACAAAGAGACCCAGTACTTC
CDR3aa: CATSRDHKETQYF

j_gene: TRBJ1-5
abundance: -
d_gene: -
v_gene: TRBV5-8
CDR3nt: TGTGCCAGCAGCCCCGCGGGGGTAGGTCAGCCCCAGCATTTT
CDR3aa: CASSPAGVGQPQHF

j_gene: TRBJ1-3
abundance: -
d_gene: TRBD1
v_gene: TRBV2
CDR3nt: TGTGCCAGCAGTATACAGGGGGGAAACACCATATATTTT
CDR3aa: CASSIQGGNTIYF

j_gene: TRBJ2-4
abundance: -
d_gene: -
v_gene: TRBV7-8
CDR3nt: TGTGCCAGCAGCTTAATGGCTGGGGGGACCAAAAACATTCAGTACTTC
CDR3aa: CASSLMAGGTKNIQYF

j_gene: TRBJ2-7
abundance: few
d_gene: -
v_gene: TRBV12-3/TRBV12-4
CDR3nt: TGTGCCAGCAGTCTCATAGAGGGGGGGGAGCAGTACTTC
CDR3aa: CASSLIEGGEQYF

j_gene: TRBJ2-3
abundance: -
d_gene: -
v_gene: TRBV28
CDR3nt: TGTGCAAGCGGAGCTAGCACAGATACGCAGTATTTT
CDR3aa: CASGASTDTQYF

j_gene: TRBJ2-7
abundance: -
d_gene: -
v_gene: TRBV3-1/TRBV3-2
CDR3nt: TGTGCCAGCAGCCAAGGGACTGGAGCATTGGAGCAGTACTTC
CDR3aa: CASSQGTGALEQYF

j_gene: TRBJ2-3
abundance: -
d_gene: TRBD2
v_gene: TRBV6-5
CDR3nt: TGTGCCAGCAGCCAACAGGCGGGGGCAGATACGCAGTATTTT
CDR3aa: CASSQQAGADTQYF

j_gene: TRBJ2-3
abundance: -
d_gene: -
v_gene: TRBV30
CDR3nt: TGTGCCTGGAGTGCCCACACCGTGAGCGGCACAGATACGCAGTATTTT
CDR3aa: CAWSAHTVSGTDTQYF

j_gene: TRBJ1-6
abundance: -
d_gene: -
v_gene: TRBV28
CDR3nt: TGTGCCAGCAGTTTTGGGACACGGTATAGCTCCTATAATTCACCCCTCCACTTT
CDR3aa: CASSFGTRYSSYNSPLHF

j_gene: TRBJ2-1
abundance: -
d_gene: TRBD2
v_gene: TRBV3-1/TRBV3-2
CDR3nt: TGTGCCAGCAGCCAAGGTAGCACTAGCGGGAGCTCCTACAATGAGCAGTTCTTC
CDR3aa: CASSQGSTSGSSYNEQFF

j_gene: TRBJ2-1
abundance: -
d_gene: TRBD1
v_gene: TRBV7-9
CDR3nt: TGTGCCAGCAGCTGGGACAGGGGCTACAATGAGCAGTTCTTC
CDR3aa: CASSWDRGYNEQFF

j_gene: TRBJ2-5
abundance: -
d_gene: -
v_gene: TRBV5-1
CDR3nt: TGCGCCAGCAGCTTCGCGGGATGGGAGACCCAGTACTTC
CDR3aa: CASSFAGWETQYF

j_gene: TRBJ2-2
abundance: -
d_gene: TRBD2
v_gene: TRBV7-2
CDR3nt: TGTGCCAGCAGCTCTCAATCGGGGGGCGGGGAGCTGTTTTTT
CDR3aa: CASSSQSGGGELFF

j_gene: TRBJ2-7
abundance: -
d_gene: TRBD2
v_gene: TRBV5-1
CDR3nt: TGCGCCAGCGGACCACGCGGGACTAGCGGGTACGAGCAGTACTTC
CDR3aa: CASGPRGTSGYEQYF

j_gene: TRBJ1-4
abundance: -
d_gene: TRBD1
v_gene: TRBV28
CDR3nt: TGTGCCAGCAGTTCCGGGGCAGGGGGGCTGGAAAAACTGTTTTTT
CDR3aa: CASSSGAGGLEKLFF

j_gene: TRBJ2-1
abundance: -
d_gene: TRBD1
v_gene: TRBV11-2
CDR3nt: TGTGCCAGCAGCACCCTGGGACAGGGAGATGAGCAGTTCTTC
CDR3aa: CASSTLGQGDEQFF

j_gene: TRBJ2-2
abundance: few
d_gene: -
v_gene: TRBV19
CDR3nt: TGTGCCAGTATGTGGGAGCAACACACCGGGGAGCTGTTTTTT
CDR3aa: CASMWEQHTGELFF

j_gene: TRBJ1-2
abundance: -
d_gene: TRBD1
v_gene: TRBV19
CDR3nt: TGTGCCAGTAGTACCTCCCGGGACAGGGTCTATGGCTACACCTTC
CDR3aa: CASSTSRDRVYGYTF

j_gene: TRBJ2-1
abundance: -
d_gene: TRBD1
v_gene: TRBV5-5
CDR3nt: TGTGCCAGCAGTCCGCCGAGACAGGGCTTAGATGAGCAGTTCTTC
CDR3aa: CASSPPRQGLDEQFF

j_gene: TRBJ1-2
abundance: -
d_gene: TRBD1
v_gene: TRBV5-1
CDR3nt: TGCGCCAGCAGCCCGGAGGGACAGGGGTTGAGTGGCTACACCTTC
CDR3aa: CASSPEGQGLSGYTF

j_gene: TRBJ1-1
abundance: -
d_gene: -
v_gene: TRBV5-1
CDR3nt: TGCGCCAGCAGCTTAGCCGGCCAACAGGGAGCTTTCTTT
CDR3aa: CASSLAGQQGAFF

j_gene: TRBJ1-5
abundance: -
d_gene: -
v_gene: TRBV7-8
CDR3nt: TGTGCCAGCAGCTTAGGATTGGCGTCAGGTAACCAGCCCCAGCATTTT
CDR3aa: CASSLGLASGNQPQHF